The 18 T cell receptor beta chains given below trace back to one sample, sequenced in a study of T cells in Graves' hyperthyroidism and ophthalmopathy. The source material, RNA transcripts, was used to amplify TCR beta CDR3 regions. HTBI primers were employed in a first-round RT-PCR of the TCR CDR3. TCRdb itself ran the multiplex PCR reads through MiXCR, one entry per CDR3 protein. The table records a few hundred thousand distinct CDR3 sequences, about 17% of them present only once. Input material: blood. Receptors were obtained from a woman aged 55-69 years with Graves' ophthalmopathy.

At least ten counts were recorded for this clonotype. The J gene is TRBJ2-1, the V gene TRBV20-1; 13 nucleotides line up with TRBD2. V shed 2 bases, J shed 3 bases, and the junction held 7 bases outside the gene matches. This CDR3 contains 17 residues. Germline V gene lookup returns CDR1 DFQATT and CDR2 SNEGSKA (reference sequence). The CDR3, as DNA: TGCAGTGCTAGACCAATATGGACTAGCGGGGGCTACAATGAGCAGTTCTTC. Translation: CSARPIWTSGGYNEQFF.

This clonotype was seen at least ten times. This CDR3 reads CASSLISGTEQYF. The CDR3 nucleotides read TGTGCCAGCAGCCTCATCTCGGGGACCGAGCAGTACTTC. The chain is built from TRBV9 and TRBJ2-7, with D possibly called TRBD1 or TRBD2 (5 bases each). The CDR3 has 13 residues. The V and J ends lost 4 bases and 6 bases respectively, with 14 bases between them. The germline V gene has CDR1 SGDLS and CDR2 YYNGEE. The full variable domain, in which reference TRBV9 and TRBJ2-7 provide the parts outside the CDR3, is DSGVTQTPKHLITATGQRVTLRCSPRSGDLSVYWYQQSLDQGLQFLIQYYNGEERAKGNILERFSAQQFPDLHSELNLSSLELGDSALYFCASSLISGTEQYFGPGTRLTVT.

This clonotype was found many times. The chain combines TRBV5-1 with TRBJ2-3; 8 nucleotides match TRBD1. CDR1 is SGHRS, CDR2 YFSETQ, per germline. The CDR3 consists of 15 residues. The junction had 8 bases not matched to a gene; V was cut back by 4 bases and J by 4 bases. The CDR3 region has the DNA TGCGCCAGCAGCATCGGACAGGGCTTATCAGATACGCAGTATTTT. Translated, it gives CASSIGQGLSDTQYF.

The V call is TRBV28, the J call TRBJ2-1, with D perhaps matching TRBD1 or TRBD2 (6 bases each). V lost 5 bases, J lost 6 bases, and 17 bases lay in between. The CDR3 has 15 residues. CDR1 MDHEN and CDR2 SYDVKM come from the germline V gene. The CDR3 is CASSGLGRGVNEQFF. The CDR3 DNA sequence: TGTGCCAGCAGTGGTTTGGGTAGGGGGGTCAATGAGCAGTTCTTC.

This clonotype appeared a few times. The V and J genes are TRBV19 and TRBJ2-3; TRBD2 matches 7 bases. Germline assignment: CDR1 LNHDA and CDR2 SQIVND (reference sequence). Losses at the gene ends were 3 bases for V and 0 bases for J; bases not matched to a gene: 9. The CDR3 runs 17 residues. Here the CDR3 DNA reads TGTGCCAGTAGTATCTCCGTTGGCGGGGGAAGCACAGATACGCAGTATTTT. It translates to CASSISVGGGSTDTQYF.

The chain carries TRBV6-1 and TRBJ1-4, with a tentative D call TRBD1 (6 bases). Germline CDR1 reads MNHNS; CDR2 reads SASEGT. CDR3 length: 16 amino acids. V shed 6 bases and J shed 0 bases, with 14 bases lying between them. The CDR3 coding sequence is TGTGCCAGCAGGACGGGACACCCGGCAACTAATGAAAAACTGTTTTTT. Translation gives CASRTGHPATNEKLFF.

This clonotype has at least ten counts. The chain uses TRBV27 and TRBJ2-1, with TRBD2 matching over 9 bases. The CDR3 covers 18 residues. The V gene's germline CDR1 is MNHEY and CDR2 SMNVEV (reference sequence). V lost 6 bases to trimming and J lost 0 bases; unmatched junction nucleotides: 12. The CDR3 loop reads CASRRGRSGGSSYNEQFF. CDR3 DNA sequence: TGTGCCAGCAGGAGGGGGCGTAGCGGGGGCAGCTCCTACAATGAGCAGTTCTTC.

This clonotype was counted once. Written as DNA, the CDR3 is TGTGCCAGTAGTGCGAGGACAGGGACCACAGATACGCAGTATTTT. It encodes CASSARTGTTDTQYF. The V call is TRBV19, the J call TRBJ2-3; 8 bases agree with TRBD1. Germline V gives CDR1 LNHDA, CDR2 SQIVND (reference sequence). The junction had 6 bases not matched to a gene; V was cut back by 5 bases and J by 2 bases. The CDR3 runs 15 residues.

This clonotype has at least ten counts. In nucleotides, the CDR3 is TGTGCCAGTAGTGACGGTCCGAGTTACTATGGCTACACCTTC. This encodes CASSDGPSYYGYTF. The chain carries TRBV19 and TRBJ1-2; D gene ambiguous. The CDR3 length is 14 residues. V was shortened by 5 bases and J by 3 bases, with 13 bases between the two germline ends. The germline gives CDR1 LNHDA, CDR2 SQIVND (reference sequence). The variable domain in full, with the rest retrieved from reference TRBV19 and TRBJ1-2, is DGGITQSPKYLFRKEGQNVTLSCEQNLNHDAMYWYRQDPGQGLRLIYYSQIVNDFQKGDIAEGYSVSREKKESFPLTVTSAQKNPTAFYLCASSDGPSYYGYTFGSGTRLTVV.

This clonotype was counted many times. This CDR3 is CASSGTGGFYSNEQFF. The CDR3 DNA reads as TGTGCCAGCAGTGGGACAGGGGGATTTTATTCCAATGAGCAGTTCTTC. The chain has TRBV2 and TRBJ2-1, with 10 bases matching TRBD1. The length of the CDR3 is 16 residues. Looked up from germline, CDR1 is SNHLY and CDR2 is FYNNEI. V was pared by 4 bases and J by 6 bases, with 9 bases of the junction left unmatched.

This clonotype has a count of ten or more. This chain uses TRBV20-1 with TRBJ1-2; D is perhaps TRBD1 (5 bases). Germline V CDR1 and CDR2: DFQATT, SNEGSKA (reference sequence). V was trimmed by 5 bases and J by 0 bases, leaving 7 bases between them. This CDR3 has 12 amino acids. The CDR3 nucleotides are TGCAGTGCTTGGACATCTAACTATGGCTACACCTTC. As protein: CSAWTSNYGYTF.

This clonotype turned up a few times. V usage is TRBV18 and J usage is TRBJ1-2, with 8 bases that match TRBD1. This CDR3 contains 15 residues. From germline, CDR1 is KGHSH and CDR2 LQKENI. V was pared by 0 bases and J by 4 bases, with 4 bases of the junction left unmatched. CDR3 in DNA: TGTGCCAGCTCACCACCGGGGACAGGCCGCTATGGCTACACCTTC. The encoded protein is CASSPPGTGRYGYTF.

This clonotype was counted a few times. The V gene is TRBV2, the J gene TRBJ2-2; possible D gene TRBD2, 5 bases. Per germline, CDR1 SNHLY and CDR2 FYNNEI. The V gene lost 7 bases and the J gene lost 4 bases, with 10 bases spanning the gap. This CDR3 contains 13 residues. CDR3 bases: TGTGCCAGCATGAGGGAACTCACCGGGGAGCTGTTTTTT. Encoded protein: CASMRELTGELFF.

The sample holds many counts of this clonotype. The rearrangement uses TRBV3-1 and TRBJ2-5; 9 nucleotides line up with TRBD2. The germline V gene encodes CDR1 LGHDT and CDR2 YNNKEL (reference sequence). CDR3 length: 14 residues. J gave up 5 bases and V 7 bases, and 8 bases lay outside the gene matches. CDR3 amino acids: CASKHVAGGETQYF. In DNA, the CDR3 is TGTGCCAGCAAGCACGTGGCGGGAGGGGAGACCCAGTACTTC.

This clonotype was detected many times. The chain couples TRBV6-5 to TRBJ2-3; no firm D call. From germline, CDR1 is MNHEY and CDR2 SVGAGI. Trimming stripped 1 base from V and 2 bases from J, with 10 bases between. This CDR3 has 15 amino acids. The CDR3 coding sequence is TGTGCCAGCAGTTACTACGGGCTTTACACAGATACGCAGTATTTT. It is translated as CASSYYGLYTDTQYF.

The table lists this clonotype with many counts. V is TRBV5-1 and J is TRBJ2-7, with 11 bases that match TRBD1. The CDR3 totals 14 residues. J was trimmed by 3 bases and V by 3 bases; bases with no gene match: 2. The V gene's germline CDR1 is SGHRS and CDR2 YFSETQ. The CDR3 spells CASSWGQGVYEQYF. The CDR3 bases are TGCGCCAGCAGCTGGGGACAGGGGGTCTACGAGCAGTACTTC.

This clonotype has at least ten counts. CDR3 DNA sequence: TGCGCCAGCAGCACCTTTAGCGGGAGGGCCAGAGAGACCCAGTACTTC. Its translation is CASSTFSGRARETQYF. V is TRBV5-1 and J is TRBJ2-5, with TRBD2 matching over 11 bases. CDR1 SGHRS and CDR2 YFSETQ come from the germline V gene. V lost 4 bases, J lost 4 bases, and 9 bases stayed unmatched. The CDR3 contains 16 residues.

The gene calls are TRBV19 and TRBJ2-1; 13 nucleotides agree with TRBD2. The germline V gene encodes CDR1 LNHDA and CDR2 SQIVND (reference sequence). J gave up 7 bases and V 0 bases, and 9 bases lay outside the gene matches. There are 18 residues in the CDR3. CDR3 protein: CASSIDRELAGGPNEQFF. For the CDR3, the DNA is TGTGCCAGTAGTATAGATCGGGAACTAGCGGGAGGGCCTAATGAGCAGTTCTTC.